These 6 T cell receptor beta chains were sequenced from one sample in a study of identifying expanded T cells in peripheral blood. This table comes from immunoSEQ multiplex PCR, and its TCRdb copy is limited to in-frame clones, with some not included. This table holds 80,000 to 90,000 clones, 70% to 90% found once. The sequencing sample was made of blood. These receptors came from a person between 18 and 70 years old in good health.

This CDR3 is CASSLGQGNEKLFF. Written as DNA, the CDR3 is TGTGCCAGCAGCCTTGGACAGGGGAATGAAAAACTGTTTTTT. This chain uses TRBV7-8 with TRBJ1-4, with 9 bases that match TRBD1. J lost 5 bases, V lost 5 bases, and 3 bases had no gene match. The CDR3 is 14 amino acids. CDR1 is SGHVS, CDR2 FQNEAQ, per germline.

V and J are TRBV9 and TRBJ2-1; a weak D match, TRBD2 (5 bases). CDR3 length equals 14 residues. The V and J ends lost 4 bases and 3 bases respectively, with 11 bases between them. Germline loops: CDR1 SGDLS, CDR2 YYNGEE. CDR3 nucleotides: TGTGCCAGCAGCCTGTATGGGAGCTACAATGAGCAGTTCTTC. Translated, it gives CASSLYGSYNEQFF.

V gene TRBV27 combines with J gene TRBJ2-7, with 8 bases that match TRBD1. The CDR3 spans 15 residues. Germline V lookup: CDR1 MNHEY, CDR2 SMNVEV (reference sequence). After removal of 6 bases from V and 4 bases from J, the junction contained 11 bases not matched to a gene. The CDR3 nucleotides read TGTGCCAGCAGCGACCCGGGACAGGATATTTACGAGCAGTACTTC. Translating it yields CASSDPGQDIYEQYF.

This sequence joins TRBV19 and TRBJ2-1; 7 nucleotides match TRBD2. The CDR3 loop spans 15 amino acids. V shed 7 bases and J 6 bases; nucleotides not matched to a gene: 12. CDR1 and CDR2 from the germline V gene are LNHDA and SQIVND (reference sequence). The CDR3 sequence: CASMWVDGGSNEQFF. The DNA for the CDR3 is TGTGCCAGTATGTGGGTCGATGGCGGGAGCAATGAGCAGTTCTTC. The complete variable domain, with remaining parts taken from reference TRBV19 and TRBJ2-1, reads DGGITQSPKYLFRKEGQNVTLSCEQNLNHDAMYWYRQDPGQGLRLIYYSQIVNDFQKGDIAEGYSVSREKKESFPLTVTSAQKNPTAFYLCASMWVDGGSNEQFFGPGTRLTVL.

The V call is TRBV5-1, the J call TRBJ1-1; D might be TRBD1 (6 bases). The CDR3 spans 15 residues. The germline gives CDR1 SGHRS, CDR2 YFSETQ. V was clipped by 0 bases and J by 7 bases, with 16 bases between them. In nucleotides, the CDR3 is TGCGCCAGCAGCTTGGAGGGGGGAGGGGTCGGTGAAGCTTTCTTT. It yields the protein CASSLEGGGVGEAFF.

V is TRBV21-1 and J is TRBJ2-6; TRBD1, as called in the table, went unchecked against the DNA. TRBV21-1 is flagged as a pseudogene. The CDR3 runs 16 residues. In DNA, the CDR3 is TGTGCCAGCAGCACAAACAGGTCCTCTGGGGCCAACGTCCTGACTTTC. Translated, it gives CASSTNRSSGANVLTF.